Reported below is one TCR beta chain. Its antigen remains unknown. Every patient had mismatch repair deficiency by PCR or immunohistochemistry. A few pembrolizumab responders had their TCRs sequenced. This sample stems from a study of PD-1 blockade in mismatch repair-deficient tumors. Findings and caveats of the study: Tumor-resident clones, often undetectable pretreatment in blood, expanded then contracted after pembrolizumab.

The data were produced by immunoSEQ multiplex PCR, yet TCRdb's version contains in-frame clones alone and is incomplete. Counted here are some 130,000 clones, about 90% occurring once; the ten biggest clones make up 12%. From germline, CDR1 is PRHDT and CDR2 FYEKMQ (reference sequence). This CDR3 has 16 amino acids. With 8 bases clipped from V and 7 bases from J, the junction kept 17 bases outside the gene matches. The gene calls are TRBV13 and TRBJ2-3; 8 nucleotides line up with TRBD2. The TCR was taken from an adult with mismatch repair-deficient cancer. Source: peripheral blood, taken approximately 72 weeks after starting pembrolizumab. CDR3 in DNA: TGTGCCAGCTCCATTTCCGGAGCGGGGGCGAGGAATACGCAGTATTTT. Translated: CASSISGAGARNTQYF.